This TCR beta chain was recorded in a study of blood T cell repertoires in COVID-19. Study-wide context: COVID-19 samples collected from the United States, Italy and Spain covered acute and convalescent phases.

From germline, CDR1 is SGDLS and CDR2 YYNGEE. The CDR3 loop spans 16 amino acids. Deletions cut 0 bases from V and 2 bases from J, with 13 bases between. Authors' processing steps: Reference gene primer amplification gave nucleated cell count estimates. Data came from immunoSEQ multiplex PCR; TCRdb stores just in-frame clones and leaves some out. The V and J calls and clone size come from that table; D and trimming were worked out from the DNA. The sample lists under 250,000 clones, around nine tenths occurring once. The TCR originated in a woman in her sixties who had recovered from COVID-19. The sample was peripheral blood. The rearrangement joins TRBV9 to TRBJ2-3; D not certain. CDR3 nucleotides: TGTGCCAGCAGCGTAGCTAATGGGCCTAACACAGATACGCAGTATTTT. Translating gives CASSVANGPNTDTQYF.